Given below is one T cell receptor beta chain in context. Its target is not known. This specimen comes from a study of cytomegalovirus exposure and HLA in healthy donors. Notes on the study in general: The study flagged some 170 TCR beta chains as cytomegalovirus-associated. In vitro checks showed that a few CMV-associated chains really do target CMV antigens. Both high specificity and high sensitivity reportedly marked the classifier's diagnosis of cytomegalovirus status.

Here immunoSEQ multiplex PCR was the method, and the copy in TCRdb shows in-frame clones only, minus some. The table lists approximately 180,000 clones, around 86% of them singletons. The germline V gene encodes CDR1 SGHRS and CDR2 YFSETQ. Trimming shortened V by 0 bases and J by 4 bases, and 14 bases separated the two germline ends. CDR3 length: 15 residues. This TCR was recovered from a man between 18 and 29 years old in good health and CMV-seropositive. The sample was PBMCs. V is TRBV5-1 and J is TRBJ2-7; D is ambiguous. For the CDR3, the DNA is TGCGCCAGCAGCTTGGTGGCTGGGCCCTCTTACGAGCAGTACTTC. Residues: CASSLVAGPSYEQYF.